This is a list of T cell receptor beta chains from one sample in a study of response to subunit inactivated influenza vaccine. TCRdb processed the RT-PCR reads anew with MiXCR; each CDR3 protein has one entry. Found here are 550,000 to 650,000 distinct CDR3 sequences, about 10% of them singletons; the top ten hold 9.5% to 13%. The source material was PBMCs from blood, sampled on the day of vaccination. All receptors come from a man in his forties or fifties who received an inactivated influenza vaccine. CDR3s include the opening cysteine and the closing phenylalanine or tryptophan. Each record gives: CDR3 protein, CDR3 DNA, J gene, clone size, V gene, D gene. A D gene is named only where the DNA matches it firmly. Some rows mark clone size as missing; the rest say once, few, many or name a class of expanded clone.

CDR3: CASSGQYGELFF
DNA: TGTGCCAGCAGCGGACAATACGGGGAGCTGTTTTTT
J: TRBJ2-2
size: many
V: TRBV9
D: .

CDR3: CASSQDVLWLAF
DNA: TGTGCCAGCAGCCAAGATGTGTTGTGGCTGGCCTTC
J: TRBJ1-2
size: few
V: TRBV3-1
D: .

CDR3: CASSPLEGSYEQFF
DNA: TGTGCCAGCTCACCACTGGAGGGGTCGTATGAGCAGTTCTTC
J: TRBJ2-1
size: many
V: TRBV18
D: .

CDR3: CASSQDLGGINQPQHF
DNA: TGCGCCAGCAGCCAAGATCTAGGCGGGATTAATCAGCCCCAGCATTTT
J: TRBJ1-5
size: .
V: TRBV4-3
D: .

CDR3: CASSQAVGAYQETQYF
DNA: TGTGCCAGCAGCCAAGCGGTAGGGGCGTACCAAGAGACCCAGTACTTC
J: TRBJ2-5
size: .
V: TRBV3-1
D: .

CDR3: CSARGLENTEAFF
DNA: TGCAGTGCTAGGGGGCTCGAGAACACTGAAGCTTTCTTT
J: TRBJ1-1
size: many
V: TRBV20-1
D: .

CDR3: CASSPGTFFGEQYF
DNA: TGTGCCAGCAGCCCAGGGACATTTTTCGGCGAGCAGTACTTC
J: TRBJ2-7
size: few
V: TRBV11-2
D: .

CDR3: CSASPGSSYEQYF
DNA: TGCAGTGCTAGTCCTGGGAGCTCCTACGAGCAGTACTTC
J: TRBJ2-7
size: .
V: TRBV20-1
D: .

CDR3: CATKAASSYEQYF
DNA: TGTGCCACCAAAGCCGCAAGCTCCTACGAGCAGTACTTC
J: TRBJ2-7
size: .
V: TRBV7-2
D: .

CDR3: CASSQEEWGRGYEQYF
DNA: TGTGCCAGCAGCCAAGAAGAGTGGGGCAGAGGCTACGAGCAGTACTTC
J: TRBJ2-7
size: few
V: TRBV14
D: .

CDR3: CASSWGQGINTGELFF
DNA: TGTGCCAGCAGCTGGGGACAGGGCATTAACACCGGGGAGCTGTTTTTT
J: TRBJ2-2
size: .
V: TRBV7-8
D: TRBD1

CDR3: CASSLDIGSSYNEQFF
DNA: TGTGCCAGCAGCTTAGATATTGGGTCGAGTTACAATGAGCAGTTCTTC
J: TRBJ2-1
size: few
V: TRBV11-3
D: .

CDR3: CASSQDWGQGGEKLFF
DNA: TGCGCCAGCAGCCAAGATTGGGGACAGGGCGGTGAAAAACTGTTTTTT
J: TRBJ1-4
size: .
V: TRBV4-3
D: TRBD1

CDR3: CATSARTSTDTQYF
DNA: TGTGCCACCAGTGCTAGGACAAGCACAGATACGCAGTATTTT
J: TRBJ2-3
size: .
V: TRBV24-1
D: .

CDR3: CSALGGSSYEQYF
DNA: TGCAGTGCTTTGGGGGGAAGCTCCTACGAGCAGTACTTC
J: TRBJ2-7
size: .
V: TRBV20-1
D: .

CDR3: CASSDLRAQVNTEAFF
DNA: TGCGCCAGCAGTGACCTCAGGGCGCAGGTTAACACTGAAGCTTTCTTT
J: TRBJ1-1
size: .
V: TRBV10-2
D: .

CDR3: CASSRGVGAALYF
DNA: TGTGCCAGCAGCCGCGGGGTTGGAGCGGCCCTGTACTTC
J: TRBJ2-7
size: few
V: TRBV7-2
D: .

CDR3: CASRQQGAGTDTQYF
DNA: TGTGCCAGCAGACAACAGGGGGCTGGCACAGATACGCAGTATTTT
J: TRBJ2-3
size: .
V: TRBV12-3/TRBV12-4
D: TRBD1

CDR3: CASSYSSTGGTDTQYF
DNA: TGTGCCAGCAGTTACTCGTCAACAGGGGGCACAGATACGCAGTATTTT
J: TRBJ2-3
size: few
V: TRBV6-5
D: TRBD1

CDR3: CASSLRGRDTEAFF
DNA: TGTGCCAGCAGCTTAAGGGGGCGAGACACTGAAGCTTTCTTT
J: TRBJ1-1
size: many
V: TRBV7-2
D: TRBD1

CDR3: CSARDGGKLRNYAYTF
DNA: TGCAGTGCTAGAGATGGAGGGAAATTACGGAACTATGCCTACACCTTC
J: TRBJ1-2
size: .
V: TRBV20-1
D: .

CDR3: CSVASTSGPYNEQFF
DNA: TGCAGCGTGGCGAGTACTAGCGGGCCATACAATGAGCAGTTCTTC
J: TRBJ2-1
size: .
V: TRBV29-1
D: TRBD2

CDR3: CASSYSIQGAVYEQYF
DNA: TGTGCCAGCAGTTACTCGATACAGGGGGCTGTTTACGAGCAGTACTTC
J: TRBJ2-7
size: few
V: TRBV6-5
D: TRBD1

CDR3: CASSQFGSGPAFF
DNA: TGTGCCAGCAGCCAATTTGGGTCAGGGCCGGCTTTCTTT
J: TRBJ1-1
size: few
V: TRBV14
D: .

CDR3: CASSTMGQSKETQYF
DNA: TGTGCCAGCAGCACAATGGGACAGAGCAAAGAGACCCAGTACTTC
J: TRBJ2-5
size: few
V: TRBV7-2
D: TRBD1

CDR3: CASSVTGKTEAFF
DNA: TGTGCCAGCAGCGTCACAGGGAAGACTGAAGCTTTCTTT
J: TRBJ1-1
size: .
V: TRBV5-5
D: .

CDR3: CASRKGTGSSPLHF
DNA: TGTGCCAGCAGGAAAGGGACAGGGAGTTCACCCCTCCACTTT
J: TRBJ1-6
size: few
V: TRBV12-3/TRBV12-4
D: TRBD1

CDR3: CASNERQGVPPQPQHF
DNA: TGTGCCAGCAACGAAAGACAGGGTGTCCCACCGCAGCCCCAGCATTTT
J: TRBJ1-5
size: few
V: TRBV6-1
D: TRBD1

CDR3: CASSPIGGGAGELFF
DNA: TGTGCCAGCAGTCCTATAGGGGGGGGCGCCGGGGAGCTGTTTTTT
J: TRBJ2-2
size: .
V: TRBV12-3/TRBV12-4
D: .

CDR3: CSARDSTGGASYNEQFF
DNA: TGCAGTGCTAGAGATTCGACGGGGGGCGCATCCTACAATGAGCAGTTCTTC
J: TRBJ2-1
size: many
V: TRBV20-1
D: .

CDR3: CASKPGTSGGREQFF
DNA: TGTGCCAGCAAACCCGGGACTAGCGGGGGGAGGGAGCAGTTCTTC
J: TRBJ2-1
size: many
V: TRBV28
D: TRBD2

CDR3: CASSVQQGEAFF
DNA: TGTGCCAGCAGTGTACAACAGGGGGAAGCTTTCTTT
J: TRBJ1-1
size: .
V: TRBV12-3/TRBV12-4
D: TRBD1

CDR3: CSARRPTNTGELFF
DNA: TGCAGTGCCAGGAGACCTACGAACACCGGGGAGCTGTTTTTT
J: TRBJ2-2
size: .
V: TRBV20-1
D: .

CDR3: CSVVGRSLGTQYF
DNA: TGCAGCGTTGTGGGACGCTCTTTGGGGACCCAGTACTTC
J: TRBJ2-5
size: .
V: TRBV29-1
D: .

CDR3: CASSLLVWTGGGGELFF
DNA: TGTGCCAGCAGTTTATTGGTCTGGACAGGGGGAGGCGGGGAGCTGTTTTTT
J: TRBJ2-2
size: .
V: TRBV12-3/TRBV12-4
D: TRBD1

CDR3: CASTFYSNQPQHF
DNA: TGTGCCAGCACCTTTTATAGCAATCAGCCCCAGCATTTT
J: TRBJ1-5
size: .
V: TRBV28
D: .

CDR3: CSATSGNWVRDTQYF
DNA: TGCAGTGCTACGTCAGGGAATTGGGTTAGAGATACGCAGTATTTT
J: TRBJ2-3
size: .
V: TRBV20-1
D: .

CDR3: CASITVGHTEAFF
DNA: TGTGCCAGCATAACCGTGGGGCACACTGAAGCTTTCTTT
J: TRBJ1-1
size: .
V: TRBV11-2
D: .

CDR3: CASSLHNSNQPQHF
DNA: TGTGCCAGCAGCTTGCACAATAGCAATCAGCCCCAGCATTTT
J: TRBJ1-5
size: .
V: TRBV7-2
D: .

CDR3: CASSATGTEGTEAFF
DNA: TGCGCCAGCAGCGCAACCGGGACAGAGGGCACTGAAGCTTTCTTT
J: TRBJ1-1
size: few
V: TRBV5-1
D: TRBD1

CDR3: CASSLARDRGNQPQHF
DNA: TGTGCCAGCAGTTTAGCGCGGGACAGGGGTAATCAGCCCCAGCATTTT
J: TRBJ1-5
size: many
V: TRBV12-3/TRBV12-4
D: TRBD1

CDR3: CASSYVAGSGPGELFF
DNA: TGTGCCAGCAGTTACGTGGCGGGGTCGGGCCCCGGGGAGCTGTTTTTT
J: TRBJ2-2
size: few
V: TRBV6-2/TRBV6-3
D: .

CDR3: CASSLRDSYYEQYF
DNA: TGTGCCAGCAGCTTAAGGGACTCCTACTACGAGCAGTACTTC
J: TRBJ2-7
size: .
V: TRBV7-2
D: .

CDR3: CASSKRNRYEQYF
DNA: TGTGCCAGCTCGAAGCGGAACCGCTACGAGCAGTACTTC
J: TRBJ2-7
size: once
V: TRBV7-6
D: .

CDR3: CASRSQGPVIGNPAFF
DNA: TGCGCCAGCAGATCCCAGGGGCCCGTAATCGGAAATCCGGCTTTCTTT
J: TRBJ1-1
size: .
V: TRBV5-1
D: .

CDR3: CASSLASRIGNEQFF
DNA: TGTGCCAGCAGCTTAGCATCCAGGATAGGGAATGAGCAGTTCTTC
J: TRBJ2-1
size: .
V: TRBV7-2
D: .

CDR3: CASRNNNNSPLHF
DNA: TGCGCCAGCAGGAACAATAATAATTCACCCCTCCACTTT
J: TRBJ1-6
size: many
V: TRBV10-2
D: .

CDR3: CASSYGVGVNTEAFF
DNA: TGTGCCAGCAGTTACGGGGTAGGCGTGAACACTGAAGCTTTCTTT
J: TRBJ1-1
size: many
V: TRBV6-5
D: .

CDR3: CASSRILDSVAGTEAFF
DNA: TGCGCCAGCAGCCGAATCTTGGACAGTGTAGCTGGAACTGAAGCTTTCTTT
J: TRBJ1-1
size: few
V: TRBV5-1
D: .

CDR3: CSVVGTGLPTDTQYF
DNA: TGCAGCGTGGTAGGGACAGGCCTCCCCACAGATACGCAGTATTTT
J: TRBJ2-3
size: many
V: TRBV29-1
D: TRBD1

CDR3: CASSLRQGALLGKLFF
DNA: TGTGCCAGCAGCCTAAGACAGGGGGCGCTTCTCGGGAAACTGTTTTTT
J: TRBJ1-4
size: few
V: TRBV5-5
D: TRBD1

CDR3: CASRAAGQSGTEAFF
DNA: TGTGCCAGCAGAGCCGCAGGTCAGTCGGGCACTGAAGCTTTCTTT
J: TRBJ1-1
size: .
V: TRBV27
D: .

CDR3: CASSQEEQGRYNEQFF
DNA: TGCGCCAGCAGCCAAGAAGAACAGGGTCGGTACAATGAGCAGTTCTTC
J: TRBJ2-1
size: many
V: TRBV4-1
D: .

CDR3: CASSLARRSYEQYF
DNA: TGTGCCAGCAGCTTAGCGAGGCGCTCCTACGAGCAGTACTTC
J: TRBJ2-7
size: .
V: TRBV7-9
D: .

CDR3: CASRGRWSYEQYF
DNA: TGTGCCAGCAGGGGGCGTTGGTCCTACGAGCAGTACTTC
J: TRBJ2-7
size: .
V: TRBV27
D: .